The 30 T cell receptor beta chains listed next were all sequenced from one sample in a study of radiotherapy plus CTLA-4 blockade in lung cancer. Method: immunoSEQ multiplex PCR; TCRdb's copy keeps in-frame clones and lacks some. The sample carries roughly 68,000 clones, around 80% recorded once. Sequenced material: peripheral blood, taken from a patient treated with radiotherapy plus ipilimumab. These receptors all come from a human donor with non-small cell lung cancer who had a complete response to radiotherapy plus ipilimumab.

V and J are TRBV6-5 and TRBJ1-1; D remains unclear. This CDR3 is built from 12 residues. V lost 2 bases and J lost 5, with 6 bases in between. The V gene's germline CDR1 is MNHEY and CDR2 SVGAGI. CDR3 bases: TGTGCCAGCAGTTACGGCCAGACTGAAGCTTTCTTT. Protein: CASSYGQTEAFF.

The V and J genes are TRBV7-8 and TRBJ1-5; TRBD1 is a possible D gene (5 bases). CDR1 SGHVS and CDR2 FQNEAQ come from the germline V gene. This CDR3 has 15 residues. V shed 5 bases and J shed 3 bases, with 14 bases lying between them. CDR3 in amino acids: CASSQGRDPNQPQHF. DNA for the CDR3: TGTGCCAGCAGCCAAGGAAGGGACCCCAATCAGCCCCAGCATTTT.

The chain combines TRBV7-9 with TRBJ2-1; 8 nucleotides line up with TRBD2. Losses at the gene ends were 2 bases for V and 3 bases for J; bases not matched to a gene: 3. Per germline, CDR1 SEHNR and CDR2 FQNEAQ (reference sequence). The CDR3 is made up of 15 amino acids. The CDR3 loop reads CASSLRGGLYNEQFF. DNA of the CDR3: TGTGCCAGCAGCTTACGGGGGGGCCTCTACAATGAGCAGTTCTTC.

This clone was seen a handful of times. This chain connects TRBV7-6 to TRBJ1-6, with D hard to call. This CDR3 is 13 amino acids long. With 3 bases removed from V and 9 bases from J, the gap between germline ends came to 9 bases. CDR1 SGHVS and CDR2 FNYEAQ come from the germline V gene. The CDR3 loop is CASSLRSPSPLHF. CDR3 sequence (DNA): TGTGCCAGCAGCTTGAGGTCCCCTTCACCCCTCCACTTT. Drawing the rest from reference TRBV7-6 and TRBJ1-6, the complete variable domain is GAGVSQSPRYKVTKRGQDVALRCDPISGHVSLYWYRQALGQGPEFLTYFNYEAQQDKSGLPNDRFSAERPEGSISTLTIQRTEQRDSAMYRCASSLRSPSPLHFGNGTRLTVT.

CDR3: CASAREGGRNTIYF. The CDR3 DNA sequence: TGTGCCAGCGCCAGGGAGGGGGGTCGAAACACCATATATTTT. The genes are TRBV6-5 and TRBJ1-3; TRBD1 might be the D (6 bases). CDR1 is MNHEY and CDR2 is SVGAGI in the germline V gene. CDR3 size: 14 residues. The V end lost 8 bases, the J end lost 5 bases, and 16 bases lay between the germline ends.

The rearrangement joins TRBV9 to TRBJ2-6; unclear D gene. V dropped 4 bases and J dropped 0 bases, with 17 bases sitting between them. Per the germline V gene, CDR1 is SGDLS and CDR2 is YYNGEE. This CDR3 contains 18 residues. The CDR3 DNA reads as TGTGCCAGCAGCCCACCCAAATTCGACCTCTCTGGGGCCAACGTCCTGACTTTC. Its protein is CASSPPKFDLSGANVLTF.

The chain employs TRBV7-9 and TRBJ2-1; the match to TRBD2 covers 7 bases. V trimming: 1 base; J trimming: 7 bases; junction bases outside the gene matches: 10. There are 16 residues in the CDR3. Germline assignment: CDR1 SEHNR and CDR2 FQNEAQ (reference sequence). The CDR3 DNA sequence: TGTGCCAGCAGCTTAGTTGGTCGGGGGAGGGTAAATGAGCAGTTCTTC. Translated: CASSLVGRGRVNEQFF. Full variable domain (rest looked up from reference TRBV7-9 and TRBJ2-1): DTGVSQNPRHKITKRGQNVTFRCDPISEHNRLYWYRQTLGQGPEFLTYFQNEAQLEKSRLLSDRFSAERPKGSFSTLEIQRTEQGDSAMYLCASSLVGRGRVNEQFFGPGTRLTVL.

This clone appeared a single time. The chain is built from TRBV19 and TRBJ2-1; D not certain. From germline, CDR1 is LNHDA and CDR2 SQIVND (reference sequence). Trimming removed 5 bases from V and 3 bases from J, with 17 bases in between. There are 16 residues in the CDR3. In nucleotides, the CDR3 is TGTGCCAGTAGTCCCTCCCCCCTGACTTTCTACAATGAGCAGTTCTTC. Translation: CASSPSPLTFYNEQFF. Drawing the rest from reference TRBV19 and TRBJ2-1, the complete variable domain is DGGITQSPKYLFRKEGQNVTLSCEQNLNHDAMYWYRQDPGQGLRLIYYSQIVNDFQKGDIAEGYSVSREKKESFPLTVTSAQKNPTAFYLCASSPSPLTFYNEQFFGPGTRLTVL.

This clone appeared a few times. The CDR3 protein is CASSPGTSSYEQYF. The DNA of the CDR3 is TGTGCCAGCAGCCCGGGGACTAGCTCCTACGAGCAGTACTTC. This rearrangement joins TRBV7-6 to TRBJ2-7; 8 bases align to TRBD2. V trimming: 5 bases; J trimming: 0 bases; junction bases outside the gene matches: 3. The CDR3 runs 14 residues. Germline V lookup: CDR1 SGHVS, CDR2 FNYEAQ.

The CDR3: CASRNRETEAFF. CDR3 bases: TGTGCCAGCCGTAACAGGGAGACTGAAGCTTTCTTT. The rearrangement joins TRBV27 to TRBJ1-1, with a tentative D call TRBD1 (6 bases). Trimming removed 8 bases at V and 5 bases at J, with 12 bases between. The germline gives CDR1 MNHEY, CDR2 SMNVEV (reference sequence). The length of the CDR3 is 12 residues.

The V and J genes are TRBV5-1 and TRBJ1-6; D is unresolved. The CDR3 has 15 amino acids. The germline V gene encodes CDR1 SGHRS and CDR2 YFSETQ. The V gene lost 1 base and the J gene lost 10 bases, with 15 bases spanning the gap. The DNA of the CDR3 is TGCGCCAGCAGCTTGAACAGTCCCCTTAGGTCACCCCTCCACTTT. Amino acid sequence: CASSLNSPLRSPLHF.

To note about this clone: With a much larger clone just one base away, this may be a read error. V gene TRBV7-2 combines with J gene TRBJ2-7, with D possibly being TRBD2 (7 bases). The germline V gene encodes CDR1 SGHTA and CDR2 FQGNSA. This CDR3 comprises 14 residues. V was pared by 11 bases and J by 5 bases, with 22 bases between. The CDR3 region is CARGWGGQWNEQYF. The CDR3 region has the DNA TGTGCCCGCGGATGGGGGGGGCAGTGGAACGAGCAGTACTTC.

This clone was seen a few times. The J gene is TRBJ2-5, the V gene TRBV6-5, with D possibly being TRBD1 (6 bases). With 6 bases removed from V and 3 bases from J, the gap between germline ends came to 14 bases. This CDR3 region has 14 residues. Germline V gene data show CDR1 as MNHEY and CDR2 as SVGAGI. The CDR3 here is CASRSQGWEETQYF. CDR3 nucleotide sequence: TGTGCCAGCAGGTCACAGGGTTGGGAAGAGACCCAGTACTTC.

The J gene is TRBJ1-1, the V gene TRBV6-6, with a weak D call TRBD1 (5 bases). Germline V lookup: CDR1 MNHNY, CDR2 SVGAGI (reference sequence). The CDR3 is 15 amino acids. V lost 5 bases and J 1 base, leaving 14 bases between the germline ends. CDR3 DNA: TGTGCCAGCAGTCCCGGGGGGGTTAAGAACACTGAAGCTTTCTTT. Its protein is CASSPGGVKNTEAFF.

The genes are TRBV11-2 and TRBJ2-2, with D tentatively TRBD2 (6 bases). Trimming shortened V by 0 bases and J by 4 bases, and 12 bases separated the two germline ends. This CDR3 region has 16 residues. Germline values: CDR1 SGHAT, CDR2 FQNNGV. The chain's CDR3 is CASSLDTGLRTGELFF. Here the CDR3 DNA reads TGTGCCAGCAGCTTAGACACGGGACTTCGCACCGGGGAGCTGTTTTTT.

Here the CDR3 reads CAWSGSAGVVGEQFF. The CDR3 DNA follows: TGTGCCTGGTCAGGCTCAGCGGGAGTTGTCGGTGAGCAGTTCTTC. The rearrangement joins TRBV30 to TRBJ2-1; the match to TRBD2 covers 8 bases. The CDR3 covers 15 residues. The ends lost 5 bases at V and 9 bases at J; junction bases unmatched: 15. Germline-derived CDR1 and CDR2 are GTSNPN and SVGIG (reference sequence).

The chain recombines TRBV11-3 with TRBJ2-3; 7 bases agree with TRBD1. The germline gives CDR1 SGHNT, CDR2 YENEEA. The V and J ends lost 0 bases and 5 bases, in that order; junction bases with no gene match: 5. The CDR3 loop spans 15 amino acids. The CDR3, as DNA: TGTGCCAGCAGCTTAGATCTCACAGGGGAAGATACGCAGTATTTT. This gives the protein CASSLDLTGEDTQYF.

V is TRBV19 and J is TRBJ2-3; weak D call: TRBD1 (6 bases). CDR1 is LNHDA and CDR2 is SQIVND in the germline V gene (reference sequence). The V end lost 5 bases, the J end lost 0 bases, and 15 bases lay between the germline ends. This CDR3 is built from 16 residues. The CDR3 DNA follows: TGTGCCAGTAGTCCCATTCCAGGGGCTAGCACAGATACGCAGTATTTT. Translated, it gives CASSPIPGASTDTQYF.

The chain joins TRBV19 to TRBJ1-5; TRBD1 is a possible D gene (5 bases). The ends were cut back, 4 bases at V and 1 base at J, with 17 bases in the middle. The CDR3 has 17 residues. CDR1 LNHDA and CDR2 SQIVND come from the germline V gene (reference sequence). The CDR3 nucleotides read TGTGCCAGTAGTAGAGGGGAGGGTGGGGTGAGCAATCAGCCCCAGCATTTT. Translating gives CASSRGEGGVSNQPQHF.

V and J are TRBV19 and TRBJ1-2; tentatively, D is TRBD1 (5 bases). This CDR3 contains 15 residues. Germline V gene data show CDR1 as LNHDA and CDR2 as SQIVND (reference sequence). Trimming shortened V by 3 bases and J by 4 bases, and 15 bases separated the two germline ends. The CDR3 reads CASSMQGRGFYGYTF. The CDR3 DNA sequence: TGTGCCAGTAGTATGCAGGGAAGGGGCTTCTATGGCTACACCTTC.

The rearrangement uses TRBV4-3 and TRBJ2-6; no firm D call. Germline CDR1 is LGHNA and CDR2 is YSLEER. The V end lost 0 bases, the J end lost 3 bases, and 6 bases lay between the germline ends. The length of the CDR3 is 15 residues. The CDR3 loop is CASSQDRFGANVLTF. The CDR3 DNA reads TGCGCCAGCAGCCAAGACAGGTTTGGGGCCAACGTCCTGACTTTC.

The CDR3 DNA is TGTGCCAGCAGGGGGACAGGAGCCTACGAGCAGTACTTC. Translated, it gives CASRGTGAYEQYF. The chain recombines TRBV25-1 with TRBJ2-7; 8 bases align to TRBD1. V trimming: 6 bases; J trimming: 2 bases; junction bases outside the gene matches: 3. CDR1 and CDR2 from the germline V gene are MGHDK and SYGVNS. This CDR3 is 13 amino acids long.

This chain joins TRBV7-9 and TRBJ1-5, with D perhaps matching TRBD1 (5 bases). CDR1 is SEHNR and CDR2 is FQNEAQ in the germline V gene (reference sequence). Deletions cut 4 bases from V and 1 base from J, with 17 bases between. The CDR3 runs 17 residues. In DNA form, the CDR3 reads TGTGCCAGCAGCTCCTTGGGACCCGGTGGCAGCAATCAGCCCCAGCATTTT. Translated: CASSSLGPGGSNQPQHF.

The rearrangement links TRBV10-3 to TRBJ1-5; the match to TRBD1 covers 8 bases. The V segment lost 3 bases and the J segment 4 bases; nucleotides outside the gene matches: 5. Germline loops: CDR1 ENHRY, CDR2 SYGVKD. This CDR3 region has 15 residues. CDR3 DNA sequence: TGTGCCATCAGTGAAGGGACAGGAGAAAATCAGCCCCAGCATTTT. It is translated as CAISEGTGENQPQHF.

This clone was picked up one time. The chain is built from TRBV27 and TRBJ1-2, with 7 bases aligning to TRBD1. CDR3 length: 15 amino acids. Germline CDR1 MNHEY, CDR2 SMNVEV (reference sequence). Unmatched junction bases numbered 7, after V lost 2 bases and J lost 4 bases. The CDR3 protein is CASSLLGTEGYGYTF. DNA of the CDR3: TGTGCCAGCAGTTTACTCGGGACAGAGGGCTATGGCTACACCTTC.

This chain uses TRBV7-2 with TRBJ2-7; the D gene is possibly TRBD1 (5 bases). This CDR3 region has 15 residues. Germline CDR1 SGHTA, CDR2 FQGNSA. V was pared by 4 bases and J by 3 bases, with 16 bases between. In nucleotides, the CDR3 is TGTGCCAGCAGCTCGCAGGGTCGGTCGAGCTACGAGCAGTACTTC. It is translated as CASSSQGRSSYEQYF.

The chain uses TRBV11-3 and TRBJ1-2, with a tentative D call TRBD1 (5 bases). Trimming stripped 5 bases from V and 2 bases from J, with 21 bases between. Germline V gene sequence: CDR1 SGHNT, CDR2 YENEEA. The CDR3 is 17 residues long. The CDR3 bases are TGTGCCAGCAGCCCCCGGGACCGAACTGGGGGAAACTATGGCTACACCTTC. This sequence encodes CASSPRDRTGGNYGYTF.

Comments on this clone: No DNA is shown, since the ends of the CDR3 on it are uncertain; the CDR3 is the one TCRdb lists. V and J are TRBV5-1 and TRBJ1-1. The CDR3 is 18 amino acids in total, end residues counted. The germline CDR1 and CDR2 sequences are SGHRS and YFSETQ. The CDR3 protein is CASSFRGRGGGWNTEAFF.

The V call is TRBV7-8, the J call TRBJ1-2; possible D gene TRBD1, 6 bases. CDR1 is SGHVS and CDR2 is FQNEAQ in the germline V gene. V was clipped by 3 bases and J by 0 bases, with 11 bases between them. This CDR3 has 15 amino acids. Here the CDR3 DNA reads TGTGCCAGCAGCTTCAGGACAGAAACTAACTATGGCTACACCTTC. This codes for CASSFRTETNYGYTF.

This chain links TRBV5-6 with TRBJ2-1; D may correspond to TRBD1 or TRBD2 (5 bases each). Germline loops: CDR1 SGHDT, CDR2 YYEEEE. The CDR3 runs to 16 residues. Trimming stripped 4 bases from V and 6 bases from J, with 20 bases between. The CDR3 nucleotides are TGTGCCAGCAGCACCACCCGGTGGGGGATTGGCAATGAGCAGTTCTTC. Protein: CASSTTRWGIGNEQFF.